Given below is one TCR beta chain in context. This record belongs to a study of blood T cell repertoires in COVID-19. Study details: Collection of acute and convalescent COVID-19 samples took place in the United States, Italy and Spain. T cells, B-cell-depleted T cells, or PBMCs provided the cDNA or gDNA that served as material.

As processed by the authors: Amplification with reference gene primers provided the estimates of nucleated cell counts. This table comes from immunoSEQ multiplex PCR, and its TCRdb copy is limited to in-frame clones, with some not included. That table gives V, J and clone size, and the DNA gave D and trimming. The data contain around 190,000 clones, approximately 80% of them seen just once; the ten biggest clones take up roughly 9.6%. Seattle researchers signed up patients amid active infection and tracked them longitudinally. V shed 6 bases, J shed 3 bases, and the junction held 7 bases outside the gene matches. CDR3 length: 15 residues. Germline V lookup: CDR1 MNHEY, CDR2 SMNVEV (reference sequence).

Sequenced sample: peripheral blood. V is TRBV27 and J is TRBJ1-4; 7 bases agree with TRBD1. The clonotype was recovered from a woman aged 35 to 49 with COVID-19, enrolled during active disease. The CDR3 sequence is CASRRQGMANEKLFF. The CDR3 coding sequence is TGTGCCAGCAGGAGACAGGGTATGGCTAATGAAAAACTGTTTTTT.